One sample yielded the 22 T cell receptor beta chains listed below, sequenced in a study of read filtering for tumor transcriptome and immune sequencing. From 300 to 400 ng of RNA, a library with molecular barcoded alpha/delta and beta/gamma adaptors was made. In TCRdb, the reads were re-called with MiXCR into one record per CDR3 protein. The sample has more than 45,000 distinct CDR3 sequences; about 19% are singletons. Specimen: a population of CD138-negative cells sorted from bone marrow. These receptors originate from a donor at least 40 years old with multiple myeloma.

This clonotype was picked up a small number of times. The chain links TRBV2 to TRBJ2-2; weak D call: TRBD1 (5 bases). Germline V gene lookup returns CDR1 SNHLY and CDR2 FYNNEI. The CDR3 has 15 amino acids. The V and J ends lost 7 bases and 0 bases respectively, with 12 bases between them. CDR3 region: CASKGAQTNTGELFF. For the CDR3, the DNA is TGTGCCAGCAAAGGGGCACAGACGAACACCGGGGAGCTGTTTTTT.

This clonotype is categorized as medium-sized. CDR3 protein: CASSLRSSGASSYNEQFF. The CDR3 bases are TGTGCCAGCAGCTTACGGAGTAGCGGGGCCAGCTCCTACAATGAGCAGTTCTTC. V gene TRBV11-3 combines with J gene TRBJ2-1, with TRBD2 matching 8 bases. CDR3 length: 18 residues. Germline V CDR1 and CDR2: SGHNT, YENEEA. The V and J ends lost 2 bases and 0 bases, in that order; junction bases with no gene match: 9.

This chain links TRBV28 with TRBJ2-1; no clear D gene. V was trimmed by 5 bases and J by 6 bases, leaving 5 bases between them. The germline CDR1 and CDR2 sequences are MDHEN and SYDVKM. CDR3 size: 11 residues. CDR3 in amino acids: CASSRLNEQFF. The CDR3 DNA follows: TGTGCCAGCAGTAGGCTCAATGAGCAGTTCTTC. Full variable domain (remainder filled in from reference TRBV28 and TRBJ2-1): DVKVTQSSRYLVKRTGEKVFLECVQDMDHENMFWYRQDPGLGLRLIYFSYDVKMKEKGDIPEGYSVSREKKERFSLILESASTNQTSMYLCASSRLNEQFFGPGTRLTVL.

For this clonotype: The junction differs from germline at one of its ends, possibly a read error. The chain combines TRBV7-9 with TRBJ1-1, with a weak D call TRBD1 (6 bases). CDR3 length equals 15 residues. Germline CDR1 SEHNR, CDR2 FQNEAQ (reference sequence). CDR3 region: CASSSHTARTDMQSF. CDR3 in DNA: TGTGCCAGCAGCTCACACACCGCTAGGACAGATATGCAGTCTTTT. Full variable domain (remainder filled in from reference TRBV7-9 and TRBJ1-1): DTGVSQNPRHKITKRGQNVTFRCDPISEHNRLYWYRQTLGQGPEFLTYFQNEAQLEKSRLLSDRFSAERPKGSFSTLEIQRTEQGDSAMYLCASSSHTARTDMQSFGQGTRLTVV.

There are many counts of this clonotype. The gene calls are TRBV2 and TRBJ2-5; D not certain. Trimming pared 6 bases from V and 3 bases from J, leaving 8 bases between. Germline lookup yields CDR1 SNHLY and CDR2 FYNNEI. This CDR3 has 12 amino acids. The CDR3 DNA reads TGTGCCAGCAGGCAGACCGAAGAGACCCAGTACTTC. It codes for CASRQTEETQYF.

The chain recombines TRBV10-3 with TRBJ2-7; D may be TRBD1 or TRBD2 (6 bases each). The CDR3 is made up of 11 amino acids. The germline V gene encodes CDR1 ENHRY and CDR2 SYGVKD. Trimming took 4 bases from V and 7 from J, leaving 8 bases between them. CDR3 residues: CAISVGGEQYF. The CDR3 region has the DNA TGTGCCATCAGTGTAGGGGGGGAGCAGTACTTC.

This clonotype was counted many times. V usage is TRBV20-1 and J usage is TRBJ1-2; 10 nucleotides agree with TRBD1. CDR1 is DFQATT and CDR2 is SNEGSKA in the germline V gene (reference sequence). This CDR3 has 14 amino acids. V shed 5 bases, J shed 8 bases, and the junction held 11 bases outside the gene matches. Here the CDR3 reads CSALLQTGGIGYTF. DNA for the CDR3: TGCAGTGCTTTACTTCAGACAGGGGGCATCGGCTACACCTTC.

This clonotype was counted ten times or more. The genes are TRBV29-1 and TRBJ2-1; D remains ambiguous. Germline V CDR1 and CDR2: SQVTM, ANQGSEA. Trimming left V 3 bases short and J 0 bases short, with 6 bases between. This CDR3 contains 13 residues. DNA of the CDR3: TGCAGCGTTGAGACCTTCTCCTACAATGAGCAGTTCTTC. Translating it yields CSVETFSYNEQFF.

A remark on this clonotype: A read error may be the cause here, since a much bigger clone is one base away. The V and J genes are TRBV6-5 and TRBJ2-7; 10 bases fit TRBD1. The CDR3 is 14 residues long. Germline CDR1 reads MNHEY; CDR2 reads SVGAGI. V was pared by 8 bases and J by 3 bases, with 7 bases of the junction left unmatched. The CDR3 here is CASGGTGAVYEQYF. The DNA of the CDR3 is TGTGCCAGCGGGGGGACAGGGGCCGTCTACGAGCAGTACTTC.

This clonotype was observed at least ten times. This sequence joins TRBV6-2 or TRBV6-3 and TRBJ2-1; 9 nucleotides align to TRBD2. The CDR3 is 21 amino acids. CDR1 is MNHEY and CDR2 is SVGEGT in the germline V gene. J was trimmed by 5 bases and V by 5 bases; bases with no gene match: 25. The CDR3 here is CASSLWGGRAVAPSIHNEQFF. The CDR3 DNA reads TGTGCCAGCAGTCTCTGGGGCGGGAGGGCCGTGGCACCCAGTATCCACAATGAGCAGTTCTTC.

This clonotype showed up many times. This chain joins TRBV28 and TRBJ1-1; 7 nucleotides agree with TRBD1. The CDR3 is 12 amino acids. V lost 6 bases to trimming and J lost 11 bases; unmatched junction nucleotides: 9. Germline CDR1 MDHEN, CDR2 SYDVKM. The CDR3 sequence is CASSFNRGRAFF. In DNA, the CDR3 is TGTGCCAGCAGCTTCAACAGGGGTAGGGCTTTCTTT. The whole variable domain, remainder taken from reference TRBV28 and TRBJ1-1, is DVKVTQSSRYLVKRTGEKVFLECVQDMDHENMFWYRQDPGLGLRLIYFSYDVKMKEKGDIPEGYSVSREKKERFSLILESASTNQTSMYLCASSFNRGRAFFGQGTRLTVV.

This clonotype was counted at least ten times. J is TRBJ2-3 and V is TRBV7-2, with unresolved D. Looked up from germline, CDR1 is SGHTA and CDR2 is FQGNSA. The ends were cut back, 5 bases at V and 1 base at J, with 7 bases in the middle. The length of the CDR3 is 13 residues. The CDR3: CASSRARTDTQYF. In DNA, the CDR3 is TGTGCCAGCAGCCGGGCCCGCACAGATACGCAGTATTTT.

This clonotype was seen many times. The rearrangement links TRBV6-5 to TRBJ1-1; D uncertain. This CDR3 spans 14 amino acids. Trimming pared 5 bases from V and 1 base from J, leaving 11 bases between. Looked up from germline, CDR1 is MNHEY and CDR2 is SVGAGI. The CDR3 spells CASSSLMRNTEAFF. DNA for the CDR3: TGTGCCAGCAGTAGTTTGATGCGGAACACTGAAGCTTTCTTT.

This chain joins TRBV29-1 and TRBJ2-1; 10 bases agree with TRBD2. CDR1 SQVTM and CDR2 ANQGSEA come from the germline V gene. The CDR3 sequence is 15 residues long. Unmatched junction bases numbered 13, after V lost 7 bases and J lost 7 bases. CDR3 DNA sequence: TGCAGCGGGGTCGAGCGGGAGGGCAAGGTTAATGAGCAGTTCTTC. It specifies CSGVEREGKVNEQFF.

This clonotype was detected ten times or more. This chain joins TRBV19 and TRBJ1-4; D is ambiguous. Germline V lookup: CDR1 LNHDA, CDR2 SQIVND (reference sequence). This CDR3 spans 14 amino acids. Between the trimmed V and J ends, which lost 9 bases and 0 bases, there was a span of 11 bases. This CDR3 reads CASRPFATNEKLFF. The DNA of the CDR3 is TGTGCCAGCCGCCCTTTTGCAACTAATGAAAAACTGTTTTTT.

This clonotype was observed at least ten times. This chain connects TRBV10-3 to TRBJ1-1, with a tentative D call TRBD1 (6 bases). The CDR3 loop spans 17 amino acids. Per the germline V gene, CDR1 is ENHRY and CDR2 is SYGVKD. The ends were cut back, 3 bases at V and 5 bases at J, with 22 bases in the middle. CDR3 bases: TGTGCCATCAGTGACCTCGGACAGCGCCAGTCAGGAACTGAAGCTTTCTTT. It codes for CAISDLGQRQSGTEAFF.

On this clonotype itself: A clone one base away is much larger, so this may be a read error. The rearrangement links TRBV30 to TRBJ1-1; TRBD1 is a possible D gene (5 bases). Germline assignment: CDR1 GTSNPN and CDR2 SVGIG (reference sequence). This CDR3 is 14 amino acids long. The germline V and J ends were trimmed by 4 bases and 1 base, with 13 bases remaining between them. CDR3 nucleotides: TGTGCCTGGATGGAGGACGGGGGGAACACTGAAGCTTTCTTT. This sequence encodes CAWMEDGGNTEAFF.

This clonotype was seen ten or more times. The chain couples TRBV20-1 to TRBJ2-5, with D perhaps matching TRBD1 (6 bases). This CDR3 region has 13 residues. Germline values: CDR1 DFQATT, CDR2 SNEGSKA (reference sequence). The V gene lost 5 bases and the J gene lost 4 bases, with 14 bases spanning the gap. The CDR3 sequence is CSAPPQQGETQYF. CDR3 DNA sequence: TGCAGTGCTCCTCCACAACAGGGAGAGACCCAGTACTTC.

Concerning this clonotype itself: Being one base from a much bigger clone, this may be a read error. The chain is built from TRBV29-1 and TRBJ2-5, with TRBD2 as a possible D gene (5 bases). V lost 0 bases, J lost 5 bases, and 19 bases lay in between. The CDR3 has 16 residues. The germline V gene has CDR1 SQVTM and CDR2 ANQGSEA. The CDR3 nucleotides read TGCAGCGTTGAAGATCGACACAATAGCGTTCAGGAGACCCAGTACTTC. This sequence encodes CSVEDRHNSVQETQYF.

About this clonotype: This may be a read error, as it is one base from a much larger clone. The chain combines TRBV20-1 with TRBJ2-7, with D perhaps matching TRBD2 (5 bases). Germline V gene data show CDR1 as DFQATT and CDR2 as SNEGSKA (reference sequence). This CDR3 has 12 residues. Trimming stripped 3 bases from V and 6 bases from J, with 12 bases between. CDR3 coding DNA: TGCAGTGCTAGTGAACTAGTTGGCGAGCAGTACTTC. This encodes CSASELVGEQYF.

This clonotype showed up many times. This CDR3 reads CSVARGTGGKNIQYF. In nucleotides, the CDR3 is TGCAGCGTCGCGAGGGGGACAGGGGGCAAAAACATTCAGTACTTC. The chain is built from TRBV29-1 and TRBJ2-4; 11 nucleotides line up with TRBD1. The CDR3 totals 15 residues. Germline CDR1 SQVTM, CDR2 ANQGSEA. Losses at the gene ends were 6 bases for V and 3 bases for J; bases not matched to a gene: 7.

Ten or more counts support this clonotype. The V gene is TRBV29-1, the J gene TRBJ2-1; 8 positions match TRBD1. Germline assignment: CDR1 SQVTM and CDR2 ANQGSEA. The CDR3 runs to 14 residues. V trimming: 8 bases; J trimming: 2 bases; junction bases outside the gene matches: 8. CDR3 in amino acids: CSSNDRGPYNEQFF. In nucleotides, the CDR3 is TGCAGCAGTAACGACAGGGGACCCTACAATGAGCAGTTCTTC.